The sequence of this T cell receptor beta chain was determined in a study of OX40 agonist ivuxolimab in advanced cancers. Data came from immunoSEQ multiplex PCR; TCRdb stores just in-frame clones and leaves some out. The sample shows about 77,000 clones, 81% of them seen only once. The germline V gene has CDR1 SGHDT and CDR2 YYEEEE. This CDR3 spans 15 amino acids. V dropped 4 bases and J dropped 6; count of bases not matched to a gene: 7. The sample was CD4+ or CD8+ T cells sorted from blood, taken in a trial of the OX40 agonist ivuxolimab. This TCR derives from an adult with an advanced solid tumor such as melanoma, head and neck, liver or kidney cancer. The chain combines TRBV5-6 with TRBJ1-6; 7 bases map to TRBD1. The CDR3 protein is CASSQTPGGNSPLHF. CDR3 sequence (DNA): TGTGCCAGCAGCCAGACCCCAGGGGGTAATTCACCCCTCCACTTT.